The 26 T cell receptor beta chains in this list originate from one sample, sequenced in a study of chemoradiotherapy in HPV16-positive cancers. Libraries were prepared by immunoSEQ multiplex PCR; TCRdb keeps only in-frame clonotypes and omits some of them. The sample holds 8,500 to 10,000 clones, roughly three quarters seen once. This specimen was taken from a patient who underwent chemoradiotherapy. These receptors were taken from a human donor with HPV-associated anogenital cancer.

The chain employs TRBV6-6 and TRBJ1-1; D might be TRBD1 (5 bases). Trimming stripped 2 bases from V and 6 bases from J, with 10 bases between. The CDR3 extends over 13 amino acids. The germline CDR1 and CDR2 sequences are MNHNY and SVGAGI (reference sequence). CDR3 protein: CASSYGRDAEAFF. DNA for the CDR3: TGTGCCAGCAGTTACGGCCGGGACGCTGAAGCTTTCTTT.

The rearrangement uses TRBV9 and TRBJ2-7; D is undetermined. The CDR3 loop spans 14 amino acids. Per the germline V gene, CDR1 is SGDLS and CDR2 is YYNGEE. The ends were cut back, 0 bases at V and 0 bases at J, with 7 bases in the middle. CDR3 coding DNA: TGTGCCAGCAGCGTAGACCCGGACTCCTACGAGCAGTACTTC. Protein: CASSVDPDSYEQYF.

DNA for the CDR3: TGCGCCAGCAGCCAAGATCGGGGGTCTGGAAACACCATATATTTT. This translates into CASSQDRGSGNTIYF. The chain recombines TRBV4-3 with TRBJ1-3, with D tentatively TRBD1 (5 bases). The germline gives CDR1 LGHNA, CDR2 YSLEER. V shed 0 bases and J shed 1 base, with 7 bases lying between them. The CDR3 loop spans 15 amino acids.

This clone has a handful of counts. V gene TRBV30 combines with J gene TRBJ1-2, with TRBD1 identical over 7 bases. The CDR3 totals 14 residues. The ends lost 3 bases at V and 8 bases at J; junction bases unmatched: 12. CDR1 is GTSNPN and CDR2 is SVGIG in the germline V gene (reference sequence). The CDR3 here is CAWSFGDREEGYTF. The CDR3 region has the DNA TGTGCCTGGAGCTTTGGTGACAGGGAAGAAGGCTACACCTTC.

The genes are TRBV14 and TRBJ2-7; D assignment may be TRBD1 or TRBD2 (5 bases each). Germline loops: CDR1 SGHDN, CDR2 FVKESK. CDR3 length: 14 residues. Deletions cut 4 bases from V and 2 bases from J, with 12 bases between. CDR3 amino acids: CASSRGTIPYEQYF. As DNA, the CDR3 is TGTGCCAGCAGCCGAGGGACCATTCCCTACGAGCAGTACTTC.

V is TRBV19 and J is TRBJ1-6; 7 bases align to TRBD1. J lost 0 bases, V lost 6 bases, and 14 bases had no gene match. This CDR3 has 19 residues. Germline V gene lookup returns CDR1 LNHDA and CDR2 SQIVND (reference sequence). The DNA of the CDR3 is TGTGCCAGTAGCCTCCAACGACAGGGTAATTTCTCCTATAATTCACCCCTCCACTTT. Protein sequence: CASSLQRQGNFSYNSPLHF.

This clone was detected once. The chain is built from TRBV6-1 and TRBJ1-1, with D possibly being TRBD1 (5 bases). Germline-derived CDR1 and CDR2 are MNHNS and SASEGT. The CDR3 spans 13 residues. Trimming removed 8 bases at V and 4 bases at J, with 14 bases between. The CDR3, as DNA: TGTGCCAGCCGGCCGGGGACGCTCACTGAAGCTTTCTTT. It is translated as CASRPGTLTEAFF.

The chain carries TRBV5-1 and TRBJ2-1; D may be TRBD2 (6 bases). There are 17 residues in the CDR3. Germline V gene sequence: CDR1 SGHRS, CDR2 YFSETQ. The germline V and J ends were trimmed by 2 bases and 0 bases, with 15 bases remaining between them. The CDR3 reads CASSFLRGSSSYNEQFF. CDR3 nucleotide sequence: TGCGCCAGCAGCTTTCTCCGGGGGTCGAGCTCCTACAATGAGCAGTTCTTC.

V usage is TRBV6-1 and J usage is TRBJ1-3; D unresolved. The CDR3 runs to 15 residues. Germline-derived CDR1 and CDR2 are MNHNS and SASEGT. V lost 8 bases to trimming and J lost 3 bases, with 17 bases between them. CDR3 sequence: CASSPGYQVGNTIYF. CDR3 sequence (DNA): TGTGCCAGCTCCCCGGGATACCAAGTTGGAAACACCATATATTTT.

This clone was observed a few times. The chain employs TRBV5-4 and TRBJ1-2; D possibly corresponds to TRBD1 (5 bases). The V end was cut by 5 bases, the J end by 7 bases, with 21 bases between. Per germline, CDR1 SGHNT and CDR2 YYREEE (reference sequence). The CDR3 has 15 residues. As DNA, the CDR3 is TGTGCCAGCAGGTCCCGGGACGGCCTTATATTTGGCTACACCTTC. This encodes CASRSRDGLIFGYTF.

The rearrangement joins TRBV9 to TRBJ2-7; D not certain. CDR1 and CDR2 from the germline V gene are SGDLS and YYNGEE. Trimming pared 0 bases from V and 3 bases from J, leaving 7 bases between. The CDR3 consists of 13 residues. CDR3 loop: CASSVDTHYEQYF. In DNA, the CDR3 is TGTGCCAGCAGCGTAGATACTCACTACGAGCAGTACTTC.

The chain links TRBV28 to TRBJ1-2, with 7 bases fitting TRBD1. J lost 5 bases, V lost 6 bases, and 6 bases had no gene match. Germline loops: CDR1 MDHEN, CDR2 SYDVKM. There are 13 residues in the CDR3. The CDR3: CASSKGGGYGYTF. Written as DNA, the CDR3 is TGTGCCAGCAGCAAAGGGGGCGGGTATGGCTACACCTTC.

V is TRBV9 and J is TRBJ1-5, with D maybe TRBD1 (5 bases). The CDR3 consists of 14 residues. Trimming removed 4 bases at V and 4 bases at J, with 12 bases between. Germline V lookup: CDR1 SGDLS, CDR2 YYNGEE. The CDR3 sequence: CASSSGWGNQPQHF. The CDR3 bases are TGTGCCAGCAGCTCGGGTTGGGGGAATCAGCCCCAGCATTTT.

The rearrangement links TRBV9 to TRBJ2-1; D possibly corresponds to TRBD2 (5 bases). CDR3 length: 13 residues. Germline V gene data show CDR1 as SGDLS and CDR2 as YYNGEE. Between the trimmed V and J ends, which lost 7 bases and 3 bases, there was a span of 11 bases. This chain's CDR3 is CASRERHYNEQFF. The CDR3 DNA follows: TGTGCCAGCCGCGAGCGGCACTACAATGAGCAGTTCTTC.

Only a few counts were recorded for this clone. The chain joins TRBV19 to TRBJ1-1, with 7 positions matching TRBD1. In germline, CDR1 is LNHDA, CDR2 SQIVND (reference sequence). This CDR3 comprises 16 residues. V shed 5 bases and J 0 bases; nucleotides not matched to a gene: 9. The CDR3 is CASSDRARTMNTEAFF. The CDR3, as DNA: TGTGCCAGTAGTGACAGGGCCAGAACTATGAACACTGAAGCTTTCTTT.

The genes are TRBV6-4 and TRBJ1-1, with D hard to call. Per the germline V gene, CDR1 is MRHNA and CDR2 is SNTAGT. With 6 bases removed from V and 0 bases from J, the gap between germline ends came to 8 bases. The CDR3 extends over 13 amino acids. CDR3 nucleotide sequence: TGTGCCAGCAGCAGGCAGTTGAACACTGAAGCTTTCTTT. This sequence encodes CASSRQLNTEAFF.

The V call is TRBV28, the J call TRBJ2-7, with 9 bases lining up with TRBD1. Germline V gene lookup returns CDR1 MDHEN and CDR2 SYDVKM. The CDR3 loop spans 15 amino acids. Germline trimming cut 3 bases from V and 6 bases from J; bases unmatched to any gene: 9. CDR3 protein: CASSLFGTGYREQYF. The CDR3, as DNA: TGTGCCAGCAGTTTGTTCGGGACAGGGTACCGCGAGCAGTACTTC.

The chain combines TRBV5-1 with TRBJ2-4, with D perhaps TRBD1 (6 bases). Trimming removed 0 bases at V and 6 bases at J, with 10 bases between. This CDR3 region has 14 residues. Germline V CDR1 and CDR2: SGHRS, YFSETQ. CDR3 region: CASSLGQDLNIQYF. CDR3 coding DNA: TGCGCCAGCAGCTTGGGACAGGACCTAAACATTCAGTACTTC.

In DNA form, the CDR3 reads TGTGCCAGCAGCCGCGGGGGGAGCACCTACGAGCAGTACTTC. It yields the protein CASSRGGSTYEQYF. V gene TRBV7-2 combines with J gene TRBJ2-7; TRBD2 aligns across 8 bases. V dropped 5 bases and J dropped 2; count of bases not matched to a gene: 5. The CDR3 is 14 amino acids. From germline, CDR1 is SGHTA and CDR2 FQGNSA.

The V call is TRBV5-4, the J call TRBJ2-1, with TRBD2 matching 7 bases. V gave up 1 base and J gave up 0 bases; unmatched junction bases: 4. Germline lookup yields CDR1 SGHNT and CDR2 YYREEE (reference sequence). CDR3 size: 16 residues. Here the CDR3 reads CASSLYRGSSYNEQFF. The CDR3 nucleotides are TGTGCCAGCAGCTTGTATCGCGGGAGCTCCTACAATGAGCAGTTCTTC.

This chain links TRBV21-1 with TRBJ1-1. TRBV21-1 is a pseudogene. The length of the CDR3 is 19 residues. The CDR3 bases are TGTGCCAGCAGCAAACCCCGGAGCTGTGGTTTCAACCTTCACACTGAAGCTTTCTTT. Protein product: CASSKPRSCGFNLHTEAFF.

This clone has a single count. The chain combines TRBV6-6 with TRBJ1-5; D is unresolved. Germline loops: CDR1 MNHNY, CDR2 SVGAGI (reference sequence). V lost 4 bases and J 7 bases, leaving 11 bases between the germline ends. CDR3 length: 13 amino acids. CDR3 amino acids: CASSSWIWQPQHF. CDR3 nucleotides: TGTGCCAGCAGTTCTTGGATATGGCAGCCCCAGCATTTT.

V usage is TRBV5-1 and J usage is TRBJ1-1; D ambiguous. V lost 2 bases, J lost 7 bases, and 6 bases lay in between. The germline V gene encodes CDR1 SGHRS and CDR2 YFSETQ. CDR3 size: 11 residues. CDR3: CASSLGFEAFF. The CDR3 DNA reads TGCGCCAGCAGCTTAGGGTTTGAAGCTTTCTTT. Based on the CDR3 plus reference TRBV5-1 and TRBJ1-1, the full variable domain is KAGVTQTPRYLIKTRGQQVTLSCSPISGHRSVSWYQQTPGQGLQFLFEYFSETQRNKGNFPGRFSGRQFSNSRSEMNVSTLELGDSALYLCASSLGFEAFFGQGTRLTVV.

This chain links TRBV5-4 with TRBJ2-1; D possibly corresponds to TRBD2 (7 bases). There are 15 residues in the CDR3. Trimming removed 4 bases from V and 2 bases from J, with 13 bases in between. From germline, CDR1 is SGHNT and CDR2 YYREEE (reference sequence). This chain's CDR3 is CASSGGGRPYNEQFF. As DNA, the CDR3 is TGTGCCAGCAGCGGGGGGGGCAGACCCTACAATGAGCAGTTCTTC.

This clone was picked up a small number of times. This rearrangement joins TRBV28 to TRBJ1-5, with a weak D call TRBD1 (5 bases). The germline V gene encodes CDR1 MDHEN and CDR2 SYDVKM. With 4 bases removed from V and 2 bases from J, the gap between germline ends came to 18 bases. The CDR3 length is 17 residues. The CDR3 is CASSYGDSTPGNQPQHF. The CDR3 region has the DNA TGTGCCAGCAGTTACGGAGACAGCACCCCTGGCAATCAGCCCCAGCATTTT.

This rearrangement joins TRBV5-1 to TRBJ1-4; 9 bases agree with TRBD1. Germline lookup yields CDR1 SGHRS and CDR2 YFSETQ. The CDR3 extends over 15 amino acids. V shed 3 bases, J shed 8 bases, and the junction held 8 bases outside the gene matches. The chain's CDR3 is CASSSGTGGREKLFF. CDR3 bases: TGCGCCAGCAGCTCCGGAACAGGGGGCCGAGAAAAACTGTTTTTT. Full variable domain (missing parts from reference TRBV5-1 and TRBJ1-4): KAGVTQTPRYLIKTRGQQVTLSCSPISGHRSVSWYQQTPGQGLQFLFEYFSETQRNKGNFPGRFSGRQFSNSRSEMNVSTLELGDSALYLCASSSGTGGREKLFFGSGTQLSVL.